This T cell receptor (beta chain) emerged from a study of regulatory T cells in long-lasting Graves disease. The TCR beta library used iRepertoire HTBI primers with Arm-PCR amplification of CDR3. TCRdb processed the multiplex PCR reads anew with MiXCR; each CDR3 protein has one entry. Here the sample spans roughly 450,000 distinct CDR3 sequences, approximately 22% being singletons. Turning to this clonotype: Its matching antigen is unknown.

With 3 bases removed from V and 0 bases from J, the gap between germline ends came to 8 bases. CDR3 length equals 14 residues. Germline CDR1 reads SGDLS; CDR2 reads YYNGEE. This sample's time point: persistent/refractory GD, antithyroid drugs over 5 years with positive TRAb. The TCR library used RNA extracted from PBMCs. Broader study findings: The persistent group shared fewer than 3,500 public clonotypes, more than the approximately 970 shared by new patients.

The rearrangement joins TRBV9 to TRBJ2-3; D uncertain. The TCR originated in a female donor with Graves disease. The sample in question was peripheral blood mononuclear cells (PBMCs), obtained when the disease was refractory, from a patient treated with antithyroid drugs. CDR3 region: CASSEGQSTDTQYF. The CDR3 bases are TGTGCCAGCAGCGAGGGTCAAAGCACAGATACGCAGTATTTT.